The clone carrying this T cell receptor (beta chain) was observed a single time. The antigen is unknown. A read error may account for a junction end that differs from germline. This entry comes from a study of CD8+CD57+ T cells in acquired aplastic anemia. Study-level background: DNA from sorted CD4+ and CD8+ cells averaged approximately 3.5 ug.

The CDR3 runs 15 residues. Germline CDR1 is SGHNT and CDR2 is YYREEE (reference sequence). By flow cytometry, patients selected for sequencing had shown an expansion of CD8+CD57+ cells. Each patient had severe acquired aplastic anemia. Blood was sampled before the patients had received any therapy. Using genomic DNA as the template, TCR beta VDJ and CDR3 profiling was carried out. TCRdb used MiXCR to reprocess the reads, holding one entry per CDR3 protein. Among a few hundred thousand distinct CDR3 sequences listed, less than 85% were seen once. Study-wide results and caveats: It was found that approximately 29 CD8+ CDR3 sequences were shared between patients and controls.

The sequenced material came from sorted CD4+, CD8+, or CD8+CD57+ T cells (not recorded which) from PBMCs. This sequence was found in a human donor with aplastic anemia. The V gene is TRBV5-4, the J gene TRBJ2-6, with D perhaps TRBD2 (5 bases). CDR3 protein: CASSARLPGANVLTF. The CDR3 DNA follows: TGCGCCAGCAGCGCAAGACTACCTGGGGCCAACGTCCTGACTTTC.